This T cell receptor beta chain was recorded in a study of blood T cell repertoires in COVID-19. Study at large: PBMCs, B-cell-depleted T cells, or T cells were the source of the cDNA or gDNA that made up the material.

Data came from immunoSEQ multiplex PCR; TCRdb stores just in-frame clones and leaves some out. The data show about 100,000 clones, with roughly 86% seen just once and roughly 21% held by the top ten. This CDR3 is 14 amino acids long. Germline V CDR1 and CDR2: LNHDA, SQIVND (reference sequence). The V end was cut by 5 bases, the J end by 2 bases, with 12 bases between. The chain links TRBV19 to TRBJ1-1, with a weak D call TRBD1 (5 bases). Sample: peripheral blood. This TCR was recovered from a human donor in a cohort sampled during active COVID-19. CDR3 region: CASSRQRTNTEAFF. The CDR3 DNA reads TGTGCCAGTAGTCGACAGCGAACTAACACTGAAGCTTTCTTT.